This TCR beta chain originates from a study of Tregs in tolerant kidney transplant recipients. Study-wide findings and caveats: Changing PCR primers prevented nucleotide comparison between some patients' samples. Tolerant patients' donor-specific Tregs expanded beyond overall Tregs, suggesting antigen-driven growth. Tregs expanded with activated donor B cells seemed most donor-specific.

Concerning this clone: Its matching antigen is unknown.

Clones were read by immunoSEQ multiplex PCR, and TCRdb kept only the in-frame ones, dropping some. Of approximately 99,000 clones in the sample, about 90% are singletons; the top ten hold approximately 0.3%. Germline V CDR1 and CDR2: SGHRS, YFSETQ. The length of the CDR3 is 15 residues. Between the trimmed V and J ends, which lost 0 bases and 0 bases, there was a span of 8 bases. The rearrangement uses TRBV5-1 and TRBJ2-3, with unresolved D. The receptor's source is a human donor who received a combined kidney and bone marrow transplant. Sequencing used CD4+ T cells from blood, obtained before the transplant. The chain's CDR3 is CASSLGQASTDTQYF. The CDR3, as DNA: TGCGCCAGCAGCTTGGGTCAGGCTAGCACAGATACGCAGTATTTT.